The clone carrying this TCR beta chain was counted a single time. Antigen: not known. The sample originates from a study of cytomegalovirus exposure and HLA in healthy donors. Study-wide results and caveats: One later analysis reportedly identified an Asian-associated ancestry cluster that showed fewer N-insertions than the approximately 710-donor mean. It was reportedly the case that the classifier diagnosed cytomegalovirus status with high specificity and sensitivity. A later look showed TCR association rates differing by HLA locus, highest for DRB1 and lowest for HLA-C.

The germline V gene encodes CDR1 LNHDA and CDR2 SQIVND (reference sequence). The V gene end was trimmed by 5 bases and the J gene end by 4 bases; junction bases not matched to a gene: 12. CDR3 length: 16 amino acids. The PCR ran on 60 Vbeta and 13 Jbeta primers. Profiling relied on immunoSEQ multiplex PCR, and the TCRdb table lists in-frame clones only, not all of them. The sample shows about 94,000 clones, approximately 80% of them seen only once. The rearrangement links TRBV19 to TRBJ2-7, with 9 bases matching TRBD1. The TCR sequence derives from an older woman in good health and CMV-seronegative. Sequencing was carried out using PBMCs. CDR3: CASSPQSTGGSYEQYF. In DNA, the CDR3 is TGTGCCAGTAGTCCACAAAGCACAGGGGGCTCATACGAGCAGTACTTC.